A selection of T cell receptor beta chains follows, all from one sample in a study of T cell responses to AZD1222 COVID-19 vaccine. The data were produced by immunoSEQ multiplex PCR, yet TCRdb's version contains in-frame clones alone and is incomplete. The sample shows approximately 190,000 clones, roughly 93% of them seen only once. Here the sequenced sample was peripheral blood, taken on day 0 of AZD1222 vaccination. These receptors all come from an adult in good health. Each CDR3 is given with its conserved first and last residue. The D gene is left open where the match is weak. Size is omitted from some rows. Given values are once, few, many or a class for expanded clones.

v_gene: TRBV14; j_gene: TRBJ1-1; abundance: NA; d_gene: NA; CDR3aa: CASSQDLREVAEAFF; CDR3nt: TGTGCCAGCAGCCAAGATCTACGGGAAGTGGCTGAAGCTTTCTTT
v_gene: TRBV6-5; j_gene: TRBJ2-3; abundance: NA; d_gene: NA; CDR3aa: CASSKQMASTDTQYF; CDR3nt: TGTGCCAGCAGTAAGCAGATGGCTAGCACAGATACGCAGTATTTT
v_gene: TRBV4-2; j_gene: TRBJ2-7; abundance: NA; d_gene: NA; CDR3aa: CASSQDQGGTYEQYF; CDR3nt: TGTGCCAGCAGCCAAGATCAAGGGGGTACCTACGAGCAGTACTTC
v_gene: TRBV27; j_gene: TRBJ2-7; abundance: NA; d_gene: NA; CDR3aa: CASSFGPTGDLYEQYF; CDR3nt: TGTGCCAGCAGTTTCGGCCCGACAGGAGATCTCTACGAGCAGTACTTC
v_gene: TRBV9; j_gene: TRBJ2-7; abundance: NA; d_gene: TRBD2; CDR3aa: CASSVASSGRHYEQYF; CDR3nt: TGTGCCAGCAGCGTAGCTTCTAGCGGGCGACACTACGAGCAGTACTTC
v_gene: TRBV9; j_gene: TRBJ2-1; abundance: NA; d_gene: NA; CDR3aa: CASSGGQTRYNEQFF; CDR3nt: TGTGCCAGCAGCGGGGGGCAGACTCGTTACAATGAGCAGTTCTTC
v_gene: TRBV20-1; j_gene: TRBJ2-1; abundance: NA; d_gene: NA; CDR3aa: CSASNGGGVGEQFF; CDR3nt: TGCAGTGCTAGTAATGGAGGGGGTGTGGGTGAGCAGTTCTTC
v_gene: TRBV28; j_gene: TRBJ1-4; abundance: few; d_gene: TRBD1; CDR3aa: CASSFAGGLANEKLFF; CDR3nt: TGTGCCAGCAGTTTCGCAGGGGGCCTGGCTAATGAAAAACTGTTTTTT
v_gene: TRBV9; j_gene: TRBJ2-5; abundance: NA; d_gene: TRBD2; CDR3aa: CASSVVGGQETQYF; CDR3nt: TGTGCCAGCAGCGTAGTGGGGGGGCAAGAGACCCAGTACTTC
v_gene: TRBV2; j_gene: TRBJ2-1; abundance: NA; d_gene: NA; CDR3aa: CASSEGGGFINEQFF; CDR3nt: TGTGCCAGCAGTGAAGGGGGGGGCTTTATCAATGAGCAGTTCTTC
v_gene: TRBV28; j_gene: TRBJ1-1; abundance: NA; d_gene: NA; CDR3aa: CASSFMNTEAFF; CDR3nt: TGTGCCAGCAGTTTTATGAACACTGAAGCTTTCTTT
v_gene: TRBV13; j_gene: TRBJ2-7; abundance: NA; d_gene: NA; CDR3aa: CASRKQGAHEQYF; CDR3nt: TGTGCCAGCAGAAAGCAGGGTGCTCACGAGCAGTACTTC
v_gene: TRBV28; j_gene: TRBJ2-3; abundance: NA; d_gene: NA; CDR3aa: CASSLDGAGTSTDTQYF; CDR3nt: TGTGCCAGCAGTTTAGACGGGGCAGGGACTAGCACAGATACGCAGTATTTT
v_gene: TRBV7-9; j_gene: TRBJ1-6; abundance: NA; d_gene: NA; CDR3aa: CASSLAGGSPLHF; CDR3nt: TGTGCCAGCAGCTTGGCAGGCGGATCACCCCTCCACTTT
v_gene: TRBV7-3; j_gene: TRBJ2-3; abundance: NA; d_gene: NA; CDR3aa: CASSLTPSPGPRGDTQYF; CDR3nt: TGTGCCAGCAGCTTAACTCCCTCCCCGGGCCCCCGAGGAGATACGCAGTATTTT
v_gene: TRBV7-2; j_gene: TRBJ2-2; abundance: NA; d_gene: NA; CDR3aa: CASSLFFENTGELFF; CDR3nt: TGTGCCAGCAGCTTATTTTTTGAGAACACCGGGGAGCTGTTTTTT
v_gene: TRBV9; j_gene: TRBJ1-1; abundance: NA; d_gene: NA; CDR3aa: CASSPTFRVDTEAFF; CDR3nt: TGTGCCAGCAGCCCAACATTCCGAGTGGACACTGAAGCTTTCTTT
v_gene: TRBV6-2/TRBV6-3; j_gene: TRBJ2-7; abundance: NA; d_gene: TRBD1; CDR3aa: CASSYGLDRASYEQYF; CDR3nt: TGTGCCAGCAGTTACGGTCTGGACAGGGCGAGCTACGAGCAGTACTTC
v_gene: TRBV27; j_gene: TRBJ2-1; abundance: NA; d_gene: NA; CDR3aa: CASSFANEQFF; CDR3nt: TGTGCCAGCAGTTTTGCCAATGAGCAGTTCTTC
v_gene: TRBV28; j_gene: TRBJ1-2; abundance: few; d_gene: NA; CDR3aa: CASKFMATAHF; CDR3nt: TGTGCCAGCAAGTTTATGGCGACAGCTCATTTC
v_gene: TRBV5-6; j_gene: TRBJ2-1; abundance: NA; d_gene: NA; CDR3aa: CASSLEPGAYNEQFF; CDR3nt: TGTGCCAGCAGCTTGGAGCCAGGGGCCTACAATGAGCAGTTCTTC
v_gene: TRBV7-9; j_gene: TRBJ2-1; abundance: NA; d_gene: TRBD2; CDR3aa: CASSATLAGVYNEQFF; CDR3nt: TGTGCCAGCAGCGCCACCCTAGCGGGAGTCTACAATGAGCAGTTCTTC
v_gene: TRBV7-9; j_gene: TRBJ2-5; abundance: NA; d_gene: TRBD2; CDR3aa: CASSPGGQETQYF; CDR3nt: TGTGCCAGCAGCCCCGGGGGGCAAGAGACCCAGTACTTC
v_gene: TRBV18; j_gene: TRBJ1-3; abundance: NA; d_gene: NA; CDR3aa: CASSSDSGSGNTIYF; CDR3nt: TGTGCCAGCTCATCGGACTCCGGCTCTGGAAACACCATATATTTT
v_gene: TRBV5-4; j_gene: TRBJ1-2; abundance: NA; d_gene: NA; CDR3aa: CASSLKADRPNYGYTF; CDR3nt: TGTGCCAGCAGCTTGAAGGCGGACAGACCTAACTATGGCTACACCTTC
v_gene: TRBV7-9; j_gene: TRBJ1-3; abundance: NA; d_gene: NA; CDR3aa: CASSLAGGPGSGNTIYF; CDR3nt: TGTGCCAGCAGCTTAGCTGGTGGCCCAGGCTCTGGAAACACCATATATTTT
v_gene: TRBV5-3; j_gene: TRBJ1-4; abundance: NA; d_gene: TRBD1; CDR3aa: CARSLGQGRYEKLFF; CDR3nt: TGTGCCAGAAGCTTGGGACAGGGACGGTATGAAAAACTGTTTTTT
v_gene: TRBV18; j_gene: TRBJ2-3; abundance: NA; d_gene: NA; CDR3aa: CASSPNPVPGDTQYF; CDR3nt: TGTGCCAGCTCACCTAACCCCGTACCCGGAGATACGCAGTATTTT
v_gene: TRBV7-2; j_gene: TRBJ2-7; abundance: NA; d_gene: NA; CDR3aa: CASSLVPGAGLNEQYF; CDR3nt: TGTGCCAGCAGCTTAGTCCCAGGGGCGGGGCTGAACGAGCAGTACTTC
v_gene: TRBV6-5; j_gene: TRBJ1-2; abundance: NA; d_gene: NA; CDR3aa: CASRIIGTSVGDTF; CDR3nt: TGTGCCAGCAGAATTATAGGGACATCCGTAGGGGACACCTTC
v_gene: TRBV16; j_gene: TRBJ1-4; abundance: NA; d_gene: TRBD1; CDR3aa: CASSPPLMRGPATNEKLFF; CDR3nt: TGTGCCAGCAGCCCACCGTTGATGAGGGGGCCAGCAACTAATGAAAAACTGTTTTTT
v_gene: TRBV5-5; j_gene: TRBJ2-2; abundance: NA; d_gene: TRBD1; CDR3aa: CASSYGTGSTGELFF; CDR3nt: TGTGCCAGCAGCTACGGGACAGGGAGCACCGGGGAGCTGTTTTTT
v_gene: TRBV29-1; j_gene: TRBJ1-2; abundance: NA; d_gene: NA; CDR3aa: CSAEKEGFYGYTF; CDR3nt: TGCAGCGCCGAAAAAGAGGGATTCTATGGCTACACCTTC
v_gene: TRBV24-1; j_gene: TRBJ1-5; abundance: NA; d_gene: NA; CDR3aa: CAILRKDRLDQPQHF; CDR3nt: TGTGCCATTCTTAGAAAGGACAGACTCGATCAGCCCCAGCATTTT
v_gene: TRBV19; j_gene: TRBJ1-2; abundance: NA; d_gene: TRBD1; CDR3aa: CASSRGQLYGYTF; CDR3nt: TGTGCCAGTAGTAGGGGACAGCTCTATGGCTACACCTTC
v_gene: TRBV6-1; j_gene: TRBJ1-2; abundance: NA; d_gene: TRBD1; CDR3aa: CASSEVWDRGGYTF; CDR3nt: TGTGCCAGCAGTGAGGTTTGGGACAGGGGTGGCTACACCTTC
v_gene: TRBV9; j_gene: TRBJ2-7; abundance: NA; d_gene: TRBD2; CDR3aa: CASSLSPREGEQYF; CDR3nt: TGTGCCAGCAGCTTGAGTCCGCGGGAGGGCGAGCAGTACTTC
v_gene: TRBV3-1/TRBV3-2; j_gene: TRBJ2-2; abundance: NA; d_gene: TRBD1; CDR3aa: CASSRTGAGTGELFF; CDR3nt: TGTGCCAGCAGCCGCACAGGGGCAGGCACCGGGGAGCTGTTTTTT
v_gene: TRBV28; j_gene: TRBJ2-7; abundance: NA; d_gene: NA; CDR3aa: CASSLGDLYEQYF; CDR3nt: TGTGCCAGCAGTTTAGGGGATCTCTACGAGCAGTACTTC
v_gene: TRBV5-1; j_gene: TRBJ1-4; abundance: NA; d_gene: NA; CDR3aa: CASTPDSVSTNEKLFF; CDR3nt: TGCGCCAGCACCCCAGACAGCGTATCAACTAATGAAAAACTGTTTTTT
v_gene: TRBV12-3/TRBV12-4; j_gene: TRBJ1-1; abundance: NA; d_gene: NA; CDR3aa: CASSLLGGTEAFF; CDR3nt: TGTGCCAGCAGTTTATTAGGGGGGACTGAAGCTTTCTTT
v_gene: TRBV12-3/TRBV12-4; j_gene: TRBJ1-2; abundance: NA; d_gene: TRBD1; CDR3aa: CASTRRTGDGYTF; CDR3nt: TGTGCCAGCACCCGCAGGACAGGGGATGGCTACACCTTC
v_gene: TRBV2; j_gene: TRBJ2-6; abundance: NA; d_gene: NA; CDR3aa: CASTPESGANVLTF; CDR3nt: TGTGCCAGCACCCCAGAGTCTGGGGCCAACGTCCTGACTTTC
v_gene: TRBV5-1; j_gene: TRBJ1-2; abundance: NA; d_gene: NA; CDR3aa: CASSSAGSNYGYTF; CDR3nt: TGCGCCAGCAGCTCCGCGGGCTCTAACTATGGCTACACCTTC
v_gene: TRBV5-6; j_gene: TRBJ2-5; abundance: NA; d_gene: NA; CDR3aa: CASSFNQETQYF; CDR3nt: TGTGCCAGCAGCTTTAACCAAGAGACCCAGTACTTC
v_gene: TRBV28; j_gene: TRBJ2-1; abundance: NA; d_gene: TRBD1; CDR3aa: CASLQVGTGKFF; CDR3nt: TGTGCCAGTTTACAGGTCGGGACAGGGAAGTTCTTC
v_gene: TRBV7-3; j_gene: TRBJ1-1; abundance: NA; d_gene: TRBD1; CDR3aa: CASSLERQGEAFF; CDR3nt: TGTGCCAGCAGCTTAGAAAGACAGGGTGAAGCTTTCTTT
v_gene: TRBV11-2; j_gene: TRBJ1-1; abundance: NA; d_gene: NA; CDR3aa: CASSPARQGRTEAFF; CDR3nt: TGTGCCAGCAGCCCCGCCCGGCAGGGTCGCACTGAAGCTTTCTTT
v_gene: TRBV9; j_gene: TRBJ2-1; abundance: once; d_gene: NA; CDR3aa: CASSVVPERTYNEQFF; CDR3nt: TGTGCCAGCAGCGTAGTCCCCGAGCGGACCTACAATGAGCAGTTCTTC
v_gene: TRBV12-2; j_gene: TRBJ2-1; abundance: NA; d_gene: NA; CDR3aa: CASRHPSGILNEQFF; CDR3nt: TGTGCAAGTCGCCACCCTAGCGGGATCCTCAATGAGCAGTTCTTC
v_gene: TRBV3-1/TRBV3-2; j_gene: TRBJ1-2; abundance: few; d_gene: TRBD1; CDR3aa: CASSQGQGGYGYTF; CDR3nt: TGTGCCAGCAGCCAAGGTCAGGGGGGCTATGGCTACACCTTC
v_gene: TRBV6-2/TRBV6-3; j_gene: TRBJ2-7; abundance: NA; d_gene: NA; CDR3aa: CASSYAASRGEQYF; CDR3nt: TGTGCCAGCAGTTATGCGGCCTCTCGGGGCGAGCAGTACTTC
v_gene: TRBV19; j_gene: TRBJ2-1; abundance: NA; d_gene: TRBD2; CDR3aa: CASSIPRGKDYNEQFF; CDR3nt: TGTGCCAGTAGTATTCCGCGGGGGAAGGACTACAATGAGCAGTTCTTC
v_gene: TRBV9; j_gene: TRBJ1-2; abundance: NA; d_gene: TRBD1; CDR3aa: CASSAQTGDGYTF; CDR3nt: TGTGCCAGCAGCGCCCAGACAGGGGATGGCTACACCTTC
v_gene: TRBV28; j_gene: TRBJ2-7; abundance: NA; d_gene: TRBD2; CDR3aa: CASSIPGGGRETYEQYF; CDR3nt: TGTGCCAGCAGTATCCCCGGAGGCGGGAGGGAAACCTACGAGCAGTACTTC
v_gene: TRBV9; j_gene: TRBJ1-6; abundance: NA; d_gene: TRBD1; CDR3aa: CASSPRGDSNSPLHF; CDR3nt: TGTGCCAGCAGCCCGCGGGGGGACAGCAATTCACCCCTCCACTTT
v_gene: TRBV19; j_gene: TRBJ2-1; abundance: NA; d_gene: TRBD1; CDR3aa: CASRTTGLSYNEQFF; CDR3nt: TGTGCCAGTAGGACGACAGGGTTGTCCTACAATGAGCAGTTCTTC